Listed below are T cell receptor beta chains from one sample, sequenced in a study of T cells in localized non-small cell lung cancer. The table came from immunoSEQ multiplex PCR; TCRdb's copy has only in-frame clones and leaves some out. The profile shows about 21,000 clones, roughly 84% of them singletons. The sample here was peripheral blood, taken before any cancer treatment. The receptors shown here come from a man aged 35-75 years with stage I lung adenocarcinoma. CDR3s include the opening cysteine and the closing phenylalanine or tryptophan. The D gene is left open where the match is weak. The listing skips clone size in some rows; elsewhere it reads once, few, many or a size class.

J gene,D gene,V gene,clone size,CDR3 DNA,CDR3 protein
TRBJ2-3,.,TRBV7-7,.,TGTGCCAGCAGTCCGGGGGCCGGAGATACGCAGTATTTT,CASSPGAGDTQYF
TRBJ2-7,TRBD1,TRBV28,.,TGTGCCAGCAGCTCCGGGGACAGCTTATACTACGAGCAGTACTTC,CASSSGDSLYYEQYF
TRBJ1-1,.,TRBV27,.,TGTGCCAGCAGTTTTAAGGGGTTCACTGAAGCTTTCTTT,CASSFKGFTEAFF
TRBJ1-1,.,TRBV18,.,TGTGCCACCTCGGGGCAGGCGAACACTGAAGCTTTCTTT,CATSGQANTEAFF
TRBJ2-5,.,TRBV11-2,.,TGTGCCAGCAGCTTAGTCCGGGTAGAAGAGACCCAGTACTTC,CASSLVRVEETQYF
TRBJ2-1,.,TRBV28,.,TGTGCCAGCACCGCTCAGGGGCGAGGGTACAATGAGCAGTTCTTC,CASTAQGRGYNEQFF
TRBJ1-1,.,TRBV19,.,TGTGCCAGTAGTATAGTCTCAGGGGAGACTGAAGCTTTCTTT,CASSIVSGETEAFF
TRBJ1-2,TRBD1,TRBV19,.,TGTGCCAGTAGCCCGGGACAGAACTATGGCTACACCTTC,CASSPGQNYGYTF
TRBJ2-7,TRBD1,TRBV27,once,TGTGCCAGCAGTTTGACCACAACAGGGGGCGAGCAGTACTTC,CASSLTTTGGEQYF
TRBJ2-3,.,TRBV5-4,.,TGTGCCAGCAGCTTGGCCAGGACAGATACGCAGTATTTT,CASSLARTDTQYF
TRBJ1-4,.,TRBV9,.,TGTGCCAGCAGCGTAACTCCGGGGCCGGAAAAACTGTTTTTT,CASSVTPGPEKLFF
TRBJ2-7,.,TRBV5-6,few,TGTGCCAGCAGCTTGTACCAGGGACAAGAGCAGTACTTC,CASSLYQGQEQYF
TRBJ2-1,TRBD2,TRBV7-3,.,TGTGCCAGCAGCCAAAGGCCGACGGGCGGGAGGGCTCAGGGTTACAATGAGCAGTTCTTC,CASSQRPTGGRAQGYNEQFF
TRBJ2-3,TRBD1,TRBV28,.,TGTGCCAGCGGGACAGAACTTTTTAGCACAGATACGCAGTATTTT,CASGTELFSTDTQYF
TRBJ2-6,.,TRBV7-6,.,TGTGCCAGCGGTCCACGGTTGGTGACAGGGGCCAACGTCCTGACTTTC,CASGPRLVTGANVLTF
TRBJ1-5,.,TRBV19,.,TGTGCCAGTAGTATAGGAGGTCAGCCCCAGCATTTT,CASSIGGQPQHF
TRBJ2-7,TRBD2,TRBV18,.,TGTGCCAGCTCCCCAGGACTAGCGGGAGCGTACGAGCAGTACTTC,CASSPGLAGAYEQYF
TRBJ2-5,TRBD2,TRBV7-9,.,TGTGCCAGCAGCTTAGCACTAGCGGGAGTAGAGACCCAGTACTTC,CASSLALAGVETQYF
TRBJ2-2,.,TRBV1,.,TGCACCAGCAGCCAATCATCAGGGGCTAGCGGGGGTCGCGAACACCGGGGAGCTGTTTTT,CTSSQSSGASGGREHRGAVF
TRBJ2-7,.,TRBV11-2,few,TGTGCCAGCAGCCTATCGGGCGGGGGCCTCTACGAGCAGTACTTC,CASSLSGGGLYEQYF